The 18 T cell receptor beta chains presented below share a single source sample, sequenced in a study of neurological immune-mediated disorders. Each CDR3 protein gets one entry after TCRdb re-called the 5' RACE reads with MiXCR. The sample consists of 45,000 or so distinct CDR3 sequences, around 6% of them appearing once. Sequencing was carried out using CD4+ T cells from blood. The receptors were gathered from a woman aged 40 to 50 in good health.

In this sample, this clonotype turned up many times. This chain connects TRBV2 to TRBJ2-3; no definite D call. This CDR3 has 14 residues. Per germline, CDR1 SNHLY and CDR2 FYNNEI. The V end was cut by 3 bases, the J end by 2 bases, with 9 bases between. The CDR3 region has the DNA TGTGCCAGCAGTGATCTCTTGCCCACAGATACGCAGTATTTT. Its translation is CASSDLLPTDTQYF. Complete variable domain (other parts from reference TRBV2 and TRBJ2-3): EPEVTQTPSHQVTQMGQEVILRCVPISNHLYFYWYRQILGQKVEFLVSFYNNEISEKSEIFDDQFSVERPDGSNFTLKIRSTKLEDSAMYFCASSDLLPTDTQYFGPGTRLTVL.

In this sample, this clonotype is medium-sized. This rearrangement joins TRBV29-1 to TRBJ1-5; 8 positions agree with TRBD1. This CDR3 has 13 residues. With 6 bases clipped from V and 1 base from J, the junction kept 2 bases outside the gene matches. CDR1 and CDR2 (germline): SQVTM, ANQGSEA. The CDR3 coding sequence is TGCAGCGTGGGGACAGGCAGCAATCAGCCCCAGCATTTT. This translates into CSVGTGSNQPQHF.

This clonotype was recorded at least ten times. Here the CDR3 reads CSATRGGFSNQPQHF. In nucleotides, the CDR3 is TGCAGTGCAACGCGGGGCGGGTTTAGCAATCAGCCCCAGCATTTT. This chain joins TRBV20-1 and TRBJ1-5; weak D call: TRBD1 (5 bases). This CDR3 has 15 amino acids. V gave up 6 bases and J gave up 0 bases, with 15 bases separating them. Germline lookup yields CDR1 DFQATT and CDR2 SNEGSKA (reference sequence).

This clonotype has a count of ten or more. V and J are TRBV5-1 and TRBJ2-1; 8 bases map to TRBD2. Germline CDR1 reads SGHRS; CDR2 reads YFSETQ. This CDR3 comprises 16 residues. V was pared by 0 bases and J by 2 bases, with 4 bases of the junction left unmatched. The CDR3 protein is CASSLGRREAYNEQFF. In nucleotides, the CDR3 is TGCGCCAGCAGCTTGGGACGGCGGGAGGCCTACAATGAGCAGTTCTTC.

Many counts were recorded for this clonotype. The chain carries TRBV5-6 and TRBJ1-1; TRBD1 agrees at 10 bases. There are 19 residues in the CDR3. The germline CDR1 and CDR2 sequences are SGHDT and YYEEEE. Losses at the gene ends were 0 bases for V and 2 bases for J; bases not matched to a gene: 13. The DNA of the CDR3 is TGTGCCAGCAGCTTGGCCCACACCGGGACAGGGGCCCTTAACACTGAAGCTTTCTTT. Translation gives CASSLAHTGTGALNTEAFF.

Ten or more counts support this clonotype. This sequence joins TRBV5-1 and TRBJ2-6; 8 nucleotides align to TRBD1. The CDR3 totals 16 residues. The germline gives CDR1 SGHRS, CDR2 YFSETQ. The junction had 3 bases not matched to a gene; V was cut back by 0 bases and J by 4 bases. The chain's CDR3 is CASSLGTGTGANVLTF. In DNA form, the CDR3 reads TGCGCCAGCAGCTTGGGGACAGGGACCGGGGCCAACGTCCTGACTTTC.

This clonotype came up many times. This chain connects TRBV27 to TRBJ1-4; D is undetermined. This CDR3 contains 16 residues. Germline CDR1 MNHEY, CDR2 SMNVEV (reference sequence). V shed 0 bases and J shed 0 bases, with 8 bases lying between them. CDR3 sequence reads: CASSLSAIPTNEKLFF. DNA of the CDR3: TGTGCCAGCAGTTTATCGGCCATTCCAACTAATGAAAAACTGTTTTTT.

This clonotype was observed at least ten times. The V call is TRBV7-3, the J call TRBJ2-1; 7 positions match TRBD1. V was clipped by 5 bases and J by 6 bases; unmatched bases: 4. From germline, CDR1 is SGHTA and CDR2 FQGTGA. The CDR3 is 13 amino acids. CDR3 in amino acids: CASSVGTVNEQFF. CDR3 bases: TGTGCCAGCAGCGTCGGGACAGTCAATGAGCAGTTCTTC.

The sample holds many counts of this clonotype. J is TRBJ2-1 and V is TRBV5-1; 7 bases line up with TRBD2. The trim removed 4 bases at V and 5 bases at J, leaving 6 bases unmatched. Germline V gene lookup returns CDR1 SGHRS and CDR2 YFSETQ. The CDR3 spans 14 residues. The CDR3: CASSVASGNNEQFF. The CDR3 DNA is TGCGCCAGCAGCGTCGCTAGCGGCAACAATGAGCAGTTCTTC.

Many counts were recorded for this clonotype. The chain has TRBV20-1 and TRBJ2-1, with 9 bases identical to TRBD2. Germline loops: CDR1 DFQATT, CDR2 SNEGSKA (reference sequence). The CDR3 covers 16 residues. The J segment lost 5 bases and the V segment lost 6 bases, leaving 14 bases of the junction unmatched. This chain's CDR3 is CSALESAGGFHNEQFF. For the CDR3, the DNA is TGCAGTGCGTTGGAATCTGCGGGGGGGTTCCACAATGAGCAGTTCTTC.

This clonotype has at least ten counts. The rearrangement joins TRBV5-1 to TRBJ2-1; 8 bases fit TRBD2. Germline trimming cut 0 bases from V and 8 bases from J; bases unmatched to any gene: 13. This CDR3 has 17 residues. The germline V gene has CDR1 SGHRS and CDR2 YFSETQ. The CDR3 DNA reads TGCGCCAGCAGCTTGGTAGGAAGCGGGAGTAGAATGGATGAGCAGTTCTTC. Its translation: CASSLVGSGSRMDEQFF.

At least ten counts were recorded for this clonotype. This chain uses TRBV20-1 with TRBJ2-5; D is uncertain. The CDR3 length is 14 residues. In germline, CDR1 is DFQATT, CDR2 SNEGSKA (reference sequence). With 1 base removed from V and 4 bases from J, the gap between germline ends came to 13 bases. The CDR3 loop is CSARVRTSTETQYF. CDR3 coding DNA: TGCAGTGCTAGAGTCCGAACCTCCACAGAGACCCAGTACTTC.

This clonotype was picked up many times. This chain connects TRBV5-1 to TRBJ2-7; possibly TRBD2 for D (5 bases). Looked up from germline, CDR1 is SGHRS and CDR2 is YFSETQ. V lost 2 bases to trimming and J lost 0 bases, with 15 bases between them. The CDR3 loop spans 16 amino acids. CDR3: CASSLRPGKSSYEQYF. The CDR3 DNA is TGCGCCAGCAGCTTAAGACCGGGAAAAAGCTCCTACGAGCAGTACTTC. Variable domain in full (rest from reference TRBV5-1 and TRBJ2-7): KAGVTQTPRYLIKTRGQQVTLSCSPISGHRSVSWYQQTPGQGLQFLFEYFSETQRNKGNFPGRFSGRQFSNSRSEMNVSTLELGDSALYLCASSLRPGKSSYEQYFGPGTRLTVT.

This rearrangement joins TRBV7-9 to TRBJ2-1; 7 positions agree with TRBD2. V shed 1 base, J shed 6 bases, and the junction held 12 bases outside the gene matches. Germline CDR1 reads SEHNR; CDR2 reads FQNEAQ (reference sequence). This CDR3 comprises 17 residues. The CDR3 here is CASSLVGRAGVSNEQFF. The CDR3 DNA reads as TGTGCCAGCAGCTTAGTAGGACGTGCGGGAGTCAGCAATGAGCAGTTCTTC.

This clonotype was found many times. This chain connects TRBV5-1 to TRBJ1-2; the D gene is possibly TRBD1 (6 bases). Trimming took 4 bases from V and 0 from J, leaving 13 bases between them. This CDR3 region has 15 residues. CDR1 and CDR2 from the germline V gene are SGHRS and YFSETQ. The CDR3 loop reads CASSLGQTANYGYTF. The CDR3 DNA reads TGCGCCAGCAGCCTCGGACAGACCGCTAACTATGGCTACACCTTC.

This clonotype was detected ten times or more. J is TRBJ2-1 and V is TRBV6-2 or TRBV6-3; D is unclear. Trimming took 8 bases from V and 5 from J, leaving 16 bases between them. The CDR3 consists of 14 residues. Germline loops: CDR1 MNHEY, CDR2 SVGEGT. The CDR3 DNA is TGTGCCAGCCGAACCCAGGTTCCCAACAATGAGCAGTTCTTC. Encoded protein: CASRTQVPNNEQFF.

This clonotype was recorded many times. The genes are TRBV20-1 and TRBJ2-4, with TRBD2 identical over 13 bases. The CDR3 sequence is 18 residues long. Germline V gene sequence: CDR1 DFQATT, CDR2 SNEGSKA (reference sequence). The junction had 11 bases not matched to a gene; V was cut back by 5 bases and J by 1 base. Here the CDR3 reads CSAYEGTSGNLAKNIQYF. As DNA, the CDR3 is TGCAGTGCTTACGAAGGGACTAGCGGGAACCTGGCCAAAAACATTCAGTACTTC.

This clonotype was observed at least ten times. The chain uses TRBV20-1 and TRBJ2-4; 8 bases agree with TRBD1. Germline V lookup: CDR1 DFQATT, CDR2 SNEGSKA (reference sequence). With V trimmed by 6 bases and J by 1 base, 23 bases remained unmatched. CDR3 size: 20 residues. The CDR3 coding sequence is TGCAGTGCCGTAACCCCCGGACAGGGCCCACCATCCTTGGCCAAAAACATTCAGTACTTC. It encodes CSAVTPGQGPPSLAKNIQYF.